This T cell receptor (beta chain) was found in a study of cytomegalovirus exposure and HLA in healthy donors. V dropped 6 bases and J dropped 3; count of bases not matched to a gene: 7. Germline V lookup: CDR1 MNHNY, CDR2 SVGAGI (reference sequence). The CDR3 has 15 residues. General study findings and limits: In a later analysis, at a false discovery rate of 0.05, under 20,000 TCR beta sequences matched HLA alleles. It is likely that the observed cluster of highly shared sequence variants was a sequencing artifact.

With respect to this clone: Its antigen is not identified.

Amplification used 60 Vbeta primers and 13 Jbeta primers. Methods used by the authors: A follow-up analysis tallied about 80 million unique TCR beta chains, roughly 11 million shared. Sequencing used immunoSEQ multiplex PCR; TCRdb keeps in-frame clones, though not all of them. The V and J calls and clone size were taken over from that table, and D and trimming were inferred from the DNA. Of 130,000 or so clones listed, around 73% are singletons. Source material: PBMCs. This TCR was recovered from a female donor in good health and CMV-seronegative. The chain couples TRBV6-6 to TRBJ2-7; TRBD1 aligns across 11 bases. The DNA of the CDR3 is TGTGCCAGCAGCACGGGGACAGGGGGTAACTACGAGCAGTACTTC. Translated, it gives CASSTGTGGNYEQYF.